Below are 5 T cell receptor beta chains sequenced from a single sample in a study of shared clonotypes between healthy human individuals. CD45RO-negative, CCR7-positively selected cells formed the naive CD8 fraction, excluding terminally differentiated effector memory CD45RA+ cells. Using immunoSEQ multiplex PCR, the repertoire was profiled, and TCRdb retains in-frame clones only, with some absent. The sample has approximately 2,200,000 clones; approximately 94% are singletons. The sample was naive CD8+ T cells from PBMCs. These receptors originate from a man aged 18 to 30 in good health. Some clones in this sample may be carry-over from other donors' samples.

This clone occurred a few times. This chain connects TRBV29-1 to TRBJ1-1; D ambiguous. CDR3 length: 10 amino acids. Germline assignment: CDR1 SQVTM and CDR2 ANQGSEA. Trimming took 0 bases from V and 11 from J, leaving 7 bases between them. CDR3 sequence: CSVEDPEAFF. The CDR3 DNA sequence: TGCAGCGTTGAAGATCCCGAGGCTTTCTTT.

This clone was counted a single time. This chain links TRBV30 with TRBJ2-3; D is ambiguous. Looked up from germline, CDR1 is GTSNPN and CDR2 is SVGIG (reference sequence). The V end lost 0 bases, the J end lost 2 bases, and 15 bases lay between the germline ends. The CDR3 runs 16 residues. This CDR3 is CAWSVKTHIITDTQYF. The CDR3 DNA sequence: TGTGCCTGGAGTGTTAAAACCCATATAATCACAGATACGCAGTATTTT.

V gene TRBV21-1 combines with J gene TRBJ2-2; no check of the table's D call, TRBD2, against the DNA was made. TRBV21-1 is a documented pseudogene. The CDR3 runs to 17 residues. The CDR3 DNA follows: TGTGCCAGCAGCAAATACGGCGGGAGGGCGGACACCGGGGAGCTGTTTTTT. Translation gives CASSKYGGRADTGELFF.

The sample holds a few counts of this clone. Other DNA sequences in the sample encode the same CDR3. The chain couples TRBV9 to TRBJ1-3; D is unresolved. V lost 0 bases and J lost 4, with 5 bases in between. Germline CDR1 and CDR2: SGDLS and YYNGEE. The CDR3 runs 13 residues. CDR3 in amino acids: CASSVGTGNTIYF. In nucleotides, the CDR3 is TGTGCCAGCAGCGTAGGGACCGGAAACACCATATATTTT.

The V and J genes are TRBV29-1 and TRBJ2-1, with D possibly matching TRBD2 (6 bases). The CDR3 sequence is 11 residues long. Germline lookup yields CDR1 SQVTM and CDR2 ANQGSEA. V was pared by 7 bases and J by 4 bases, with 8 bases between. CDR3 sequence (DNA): TGCAGCGCCGGGACTTACAATGAGCAGTTCTTC. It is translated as CSAGTYNEQFF.